The 7 T cell receptor beta chains presented below share a single source sample, sequenced in a study of cytomegalovirus exposure and HLA in healthy donors. This PCR relied on a set of 60 Vbeta primers and 13 Jbeta primers. Method: immunoSEQ multiplex PCR; TCRdb's copy keeps in-frame clones and lacks some. The table records 150,000 to 200,000 clones, about 84% of them present only once. Sequencing was done on a sample of PBMCs. The receptors were gathered from a woman in her twenties or thirties in good health and CMV-seropositive.

The chain employs TRBV5-1 and TRBJ2-3; D perhaps matches TRBD2 (6 bases). Trimming shortened V by 4 bases and J by 5 bases, and 20 bases separated the two germline ends. The CDR3 totals 16 residues. The V gene's germline CDR1 is SGHRS and CDR2 YFSETQ. In DNA, the CDR3 is TGCGCCAGCAGCCCTCTAGGCCAGGGAGGAGGAGATACGCAGTATTTT. Amino acid sequence: CASSPLGQGGGDTQYF. The variable domain in full, completed from reference TRBV5-1 and TRBJ2-3, reads KAGVTQTPRYLIKTRGQQVTLSCSPISGHRSVSWYQQTPGQGLQFLFEYFSETQRNKGNFPGRFSGRQFSNSRSEMNVSTLELGDSALYLCASSPLGQGGGDTQYFGPGTRLTVL.

The chain couples TRBV11-2 to TRBJ2-7; possibly TRBD2 for D (6 bases). CDR1 and CDR2 from the germline V gene are SGHAT and FQNNGV. The V gene lost 2 bases and the J gene lost 4 bases, with 21 bases spanning the gap. The CDR3 is made up of 17 amino acids. CDR3 bases: TGTGCCAGCAGCTTAACCCCGGGGAGGAGTACCTATTACGAGCAGTACTTC. It codes for CASSLTPGRSTYYEQYF.

This clone was observed a single time. The rearrangement uses TRBV7-9 and TRBJ1-2, with D unclear. V lost 5 bases to trimming and J lost 8 bases, with 15 bases between them. CDR3 length: 13 residues. Germline-derived CDR1 and CDR2 are SEHNR and FQNEAQ (reference sequence). In DNA form, the CDR3 reads TGTGCCAGCAGCCGTCAGCGGCAGTTCGGCTACACCTTC. Amino acids: CASSRQRQFGYTF.

This chain uses TRBV30 with TRBJ2-3, with a possible D match to TRBD2 (5 bases). Germline V gene data show CDR1 as GTSNPN and CDR2 as SVGIG (reference sequence). The V end was cut by 0 bases, the J end by 4 bases, with 17 bases between. This CDR3 has 16 amino acids. The chain's CDR3 is CAWSVLRVARSDTQYF. Here the CDR3 DNA reads TGTGCCTGGAGTGTATTGAGAGTAGCGAGGTCAGATACGCAGTATTTT.

The chain links TRBV7-6 to TRBJ2-5; D not certain. This CDR3 spans 12 amino acids. V lost 5 bases and J lost 10, with 14 bases in between. Germline CDR1 is SGHVS and CDR2 is FNYEAQ. CDR3 amino acids: CASSAFPGDQYF. The CDR3 DNA sequence: TGTGCCAGCAGCGCCTTTCCAGGCGACCAGTACTTC.

The gene calls are TRBV2 and TRBJ2-2; 10 nucleotides match TRBD2. Trimming at V came to 6 bases and at J to 1 base, leaving 8 bases not matched to a gene. The CDR3 runs 17 residues. CDR1 and CDR2 (germline): SNHLY, FYNNEI. CDR3: CASRLKAGGMNTGELFF. In DNA, the CDR3 is TGTGCCAGCAGACTAAAAGCGGGGGGGATGAACACCGGGGAGCTGTTTTTT.

The J gene is TRBJ1-3, the V gene TRBV18; TRBD1 is a possible D gene (5 bases). CDR1 and CDR2 (germline): KGHSH, LQKENI. This CDR3 spans 15 amino acids. V was pared by 3 bases and J by 2 bases, with 11 bases between. Here the CDR3 reads CASSPTGVTGNTIYF. The DNA for the CDR3 is TGTGCCAGCTCACCTACAGGAGTAACTGGAAACACCATATATTTT.